A selection of T cell receptor beta chains follows, all from one sample in a study of OX40 agonist ivuxolimab in advanced cancers. The data were produced by immunoSEQ multiplex PCR, yet TCRdb's version contains in-frame clones alone and is incomplete. The sample carries tens of thousands of clones, 92% recorded once. The sample here was CD4+ or CD8+ T cells sorted from blood, taken in a trial of the OX40 agonist ivuxolimab. These TCRs come from an adult with an advanced solid tumor such as melanoma, head and neck, liver or kidney cancer. Both conserved end residues are part of each CDR3. The order of the fields is D gene, V gene, clone size, J gene, CDR3 protein. D genes are given only for firm matches. Part of the rows lack a size; the others show once, few, many or a class for expanded clones.

TRBD2,TRBV6-1,NA,TRBJ2-2,CASILRLADSGELFF
TRBD1,TRBV4-1,NA,TRBJ2-1,CASSQGTGFYNEQFF
TRBD2,TRBV19,NA,TRBJ2-7,CASSITSGSHPYEQYF
TRBD2,TRBV6-5,NA,TRBJ2-5,CASSSGLAEETQYF
TRBD1,TRBV27,NA,TRBJ1-5,CASSLRQGLGQPQHF
NA,TRBV2,NA,TRBJ1-5,CASGHKGEIHQPQHF
TRBD2,TRBV6-1,NA,TRBJ2-1,CASSETRLAGYNEQFF
NA,TRBV5-1,NA,TRBJ1-1,CASRILGVTEAFF
NA,TRBV5-6,NA,TRBJ1-1,CASSLADRTIMNTEAFF
NA,TRBV5-4,NA,TRBJ1-1,CASSLDSNTEAFF
TRBD2,TRBV5-8,once,TRBJ2-1,CASSTGGGTSGSLGFF